The entry below describes one T cell receptor beta chain. What this receptor recognizes is not known. Per-nucleotide qualities are absent, and no much larger clonotype sits a single base away. This sample was included in a study of T cell responses to AZD1222 COVID-19 vaccine (dated by TCRdb to the early 2020s). Regarding the research as a whole: A total of just over 230 trial participants underwent TCR sequencing, of whom some 210 received two doses of AZD1222 and roughly 25 received two doses of the MenACWY control vaccine. Trial participants were enrolled by age into subgroups of 18-55, 56-69 and 70-plus years, and around 150, 28 and 57 TCR-sequenced participants, respectively, were included in these subgroups. Study-level results and caveats: A significant rise in spike-specific TCR breadth and depth was observed after two AZD1222 doses relative to day 0 and relative to MenACWY recipients. Most participants were white British and females outnumbered males, and the authors suggested that clonal diversity may have been underestimated. CD4 TCRs associated with the vaccine covered the entire spike protein, and the dominant responses were in regions 160-218 and 743-854. Only six AZD1222 recipients were SARS-CoV-2 seropositive at baseline, limiting conclusions about previously exposed vaccinees. Reportedly, almost half of the unique spike-specific TCRs recognized epitopes lying outside the regions that are mutated in the B.1.351 and B.1.1.7 variants. In the small 56-69-year group, the increase in depth fell short of significance, most likely because of low power. No day 14 peak-response samples were available, so repertoires were characterized only after the peak T cell response.

The sample's time point label, decoded: about 28 days (+/-7) after the second vaccine dose. AZD1222 recipients whose second dose came at about 4 weeks and those whose second dose came at about 12 weeks were combined into one group, since spike-specific TCR depth and breadth did not differ between the two schedules. The vaccinee samples were drawn from two UK trials, COV001 and COV002, one of which was a single-blind randomized controlled phase 2/3 trial testing AZD1222 (ChAdOx1 nCoV-19) in healthy adults. Trial participant PBMC samples were collected at day 0 and day 28 after the second dose for TCRbeta chain sequencing. The CDR3 regions of human TCRbeta chains were analyzed by immunosequencing. The source study handled its data this way. Repertoire TCRs were matched against a reference library of SARS-CoV-2-specific TCRs generated with the MIRA antigen-specificity platform. Breadth was defined as the fraction of unique TCRs that were SARS-CoV-2-associated. Depth was defined as the fraction of total T cells that were SARS-CoV-2-associated. Each spike-specific TCR was assigned to its reactive spike region and to a CD4 or CD8 class using the MIRA data. Log10-transformed breadth and depth values were compared by one-way ANOVA with Sidak's multiple comparisons tests. TCRdb took this table from immuneACCESS and kept in-frame rearrangements with V and J called. Such tables lack part of the clones; where checked against another copy, unresolved V genes explain under half of the gap, and the rest is unexplained. V, J and clone size are taken as reported in that table, and D and trimming were inferred from the DNA itself. The sample table shows roughly 150,000 clones, and roughly nine tenths are seen once. The ten largest make up over 1% of the sample.

Sequences were derived from peripheral blood, sampled 28 days after the second AZD1222 dose. The receptor was derived from an adult who received the AZD1222 COVID-19 vaccine.

The DNA reads as follows: TGTGCCAGCAGCTCCCACAGGGGGGTAGACTCACCCCTCCACTTT. It encodes CASSSHRGVDSPLHF. The chain couples TRBV7-2 to TRBJ1-6, with TRBD1 matching 8 junction bases. From its cysteine to its phenylalanine, the CDR3 spans 15 amino acids. This entry keeps only the CDR3 DNA: 45 bases, framed from base 1. The germline V gene yields SGHTA for CDR1 and FQGNSA for CDR2. V loses 4 bases at its end and J loses 10 bases; junction bases beyond the gene matches: 9.